This T cell receptor (beta chain) comes out of a study of blood T cell repertoires in COVID-19 (TCRdb year 2020). Study-level background: Samples from collaborators originated in the United States, Italy and Spain and spanned both the acute and convalescent phases of COVID-19. The material from the prospective study consisted of cDNA or gDNA derived from T cells, B-cell-depleted T cells, or PBMCs. The samples were drawn from two sources: the first 160 participants of the ongoing ImmuneRACE study, and 950 to 1,500 subjects contributed by 6 global collaborators. Where available, HLA class I and class II types were obtained from metadata supplied by the sample provider rather than from assay-based typing. The sample metadata nearly always contained a de-identified subject ID, COVID-19 status, age in years and sex. The repertoires were made available in a free public database intended to serve as a resource for research on the immune response to SARS-CoV-2. Deeply sampled blood TCRbeta repertoires from subjects exposed to, actively infected with, or recovered from COVID-19 were included in the dataset. Here is what the overall study found, with its caveats: The quantity of clinical and demographic metadata differed by source and by participant and was supplied without curation.

In regard to this clone: What this receptor recognizes is not known. No base quality values were provided; no much bigger clone lies one nucleotide off.

The collaborating institutions used their own protocols to collect whole blood in K2EDTA tubes. For TCRbeta analysis, collaborators shipped samples as frozen whole blood, isolated PBMCs, or DNA extracted from either of those sample types. TCRbeta CDR3 regions were amplified from genomic DNA using the immunoSEQ Assay, a bias-controlled multiplex PCR. As for the original processing: Within the assay, amplification of reference gene primers was used to estimate how many nucleated cells each sample contained. Sequence reads were collapsed and filtered to measure the absolute abundance of every unique TCRbeta CDR3 rearrangement. For each sample, productive Simpson clonality was calculated as the square root of Simpson's diversity index across productive rearrangements. TCRdb holds this immuneACCESS table with in-frame rearrangements only. Some clones are missing; in checked studies, unresolved V genes explain under half, and the rest has no known cause. V and J calls and clone size are copied from that table; D and trimming were computed from the DNA. A total of tens of thousands of clones appear in this sample, around 84% of them only once. Together, the top ten hold about two fifths of the sample.

Measured from the cysteine to the phenylalanine, the CDR3 is 14 residues long. The only DNA kept is the CDR3, 42 bases in frame from the first base. Trimming accounts for 2 bases at V and 9 bases at J, while the number of junction bases matched to no gene is 6. The germline V gene provides CDR1 MNHEY and CDR2 SVGAGI. The sequence is built from TRBV6-5 and TRBJ2-1, and 8 junctional nucleotides match TRBD1. The receptor was derived from a man older than 75 with acute or convalescent COVID-19. What was sequenced was peripheral blood. In nucleotide form, the sequence is TGTGCCAGCAGTTACAAGGACAGGGCGGCTGAGCAGTTCTTC. This is translated as CASSYKDRAAEQFF.